This T cell receptor beta chain was found in a study of T cells after yellow fever vaccination. Study as a whole: In the case of low-cell-number fractions, SMART-Seq v4 Ultra Low Input was used for preparation.

This clonotype was recorded many times. Its antigen is not known. V was trimmed by 9 bases and J by 3 bases, leaving 15 bases between them. Per germline, CDR1 ENHRY and CDR2 SYGVKD. This CDR3 spans 14 amino acids. By 5'RACE template switching, TCR cDNA was produced, with a universal primer site and UMIs added in the process. Via MiXCR, TCRdb re-called the 5' RACE reads, giving one row per CDR3 protein. The table lists roughly 68,000 distinct CDR3 sequences, about 6.5% of them singletons. Findings and limits, study-wide: Researchers report a weaker secondary response that nonetheless peaked faster, day 5 versus 15. Booster samples showed a return of most primary-vaccination clones (roughly 96% CD4, over 70% CD8).

This clonotype was obtained from a man younger than 30 who received the YFV17D yellow fever vaccine. Sequencing used CD8+ T cells sorted from PBMCs, obtained more than 40 days after the first yellow fever vaccination. The chain couples TRBV10-3 to TRBJ1-5, with D possibly matching TRBD1 (6 bases). CDR3 in DNA: TGTGCCATAGGGACACCGGGTTCCAATCAGCCCCAGCATTTT. Its translation: CAIGTPGSNQPQHF.